The entry below describes one T cell receptor (beta chain). The data are from a study of blood T cell repertoires in COVID-19. Study information: Some COVID-19 samples were acute and others convalescent; all came from the United States, Italy and Spain. From T cells, B-cell-depleted T cells, or PBMCs came the material, which was cDNA or gDNA.

V lost 9 bases to trimming and J lost 3 bases; unmatched junction nucleotides: 1. The CDR3 contains 12 residues. From germline, CDR1 is MNHEY and CDR2 SVGAGI. Study processing details: Reference gene primer amplification in the assay estimated nucleated cell counts. TCRdb's table, derived via immunoSEQ multiplex PCR, lists solely in-frame clones and lacks some. Clone size and V and J calls were adopted from that table, with D and trimming inferred from the DNA. This sample yields 200,000 to 250,000 clones, of which 82% are seen a single time; approximately 8.4% belongs to the top ten. A Seattle source enrolled patients during active infection and followed them longitudinally.

The sequencing input was peripheral blood. The sequence came from a woman at least 80 years old with COVID-19, enrolled during active disease. The chain employs TRBV6-5 and TRBJ1-2; TRBD1 matches at 10 bases. CDR3 sequence (DNA): TGTGCCAGTGGGACAGGGGACTATGGCTACACCTTC. Translating it yields CASGTGDYGYTF.